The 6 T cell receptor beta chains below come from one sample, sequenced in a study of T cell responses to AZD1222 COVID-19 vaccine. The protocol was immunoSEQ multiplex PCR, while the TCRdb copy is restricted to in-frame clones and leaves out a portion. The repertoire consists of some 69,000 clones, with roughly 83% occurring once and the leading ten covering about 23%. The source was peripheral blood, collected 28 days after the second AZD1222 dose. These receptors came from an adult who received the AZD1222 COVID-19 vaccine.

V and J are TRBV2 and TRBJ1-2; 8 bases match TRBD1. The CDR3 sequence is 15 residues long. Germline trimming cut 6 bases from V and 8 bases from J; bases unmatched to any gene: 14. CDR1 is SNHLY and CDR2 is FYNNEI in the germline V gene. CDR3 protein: CASRLGTGQVTGYTF. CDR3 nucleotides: TGTGCCAGCAGGCTAGGGACAGGCCAAGTCACGGGCTACACCTTC. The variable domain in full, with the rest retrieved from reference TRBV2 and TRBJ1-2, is EPEVTQTPSHQVTQMGQEVILRCVPISNHLYFYWYRQILGQKVEFLVSFYNNEISEKSEIFDDQFSVERPDGSNFTLKIRSTKLEDSAMYFCASRLGTGQVTGYTFGSGTRLTVV.

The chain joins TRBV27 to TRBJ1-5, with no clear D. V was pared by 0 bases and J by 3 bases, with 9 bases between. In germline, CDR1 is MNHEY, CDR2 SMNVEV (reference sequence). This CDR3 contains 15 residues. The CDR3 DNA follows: TGTGCCAGCAGTTTATCGAGCGGCCACAATCAGCCCCAGCATTTT. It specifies CASSLSSGHNQPQHF.

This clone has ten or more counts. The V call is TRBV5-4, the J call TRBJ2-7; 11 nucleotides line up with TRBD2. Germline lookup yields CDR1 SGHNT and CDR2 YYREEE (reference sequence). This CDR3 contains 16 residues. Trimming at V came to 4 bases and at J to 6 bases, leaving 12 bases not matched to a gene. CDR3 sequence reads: CASSPTSGSPRIEQYF. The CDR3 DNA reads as TGTGCCAGCAGCCCAACTAGCGGGAGCCCCAGGATCGAGCAGTACTTC. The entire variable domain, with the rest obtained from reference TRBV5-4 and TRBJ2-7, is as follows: ETGVTQSPTHLIKTRGQQVTLRCSSQSGHNTVSWYQQALGQGPQFIFQYYREEENGRGNFPPRFSGLQFPNYSSELNVNALELDDSALYLCASSPTSGSPRIEQYFGPGTRLTVT.

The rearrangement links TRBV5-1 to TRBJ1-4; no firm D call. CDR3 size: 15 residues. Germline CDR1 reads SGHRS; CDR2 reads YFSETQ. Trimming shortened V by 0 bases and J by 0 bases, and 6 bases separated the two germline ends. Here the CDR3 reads CASSLDFATNEKLFF. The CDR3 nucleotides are TGCGCCAGCAGCTTGGACTTTGCAACTAATGAAAAACTGTTTTTT.

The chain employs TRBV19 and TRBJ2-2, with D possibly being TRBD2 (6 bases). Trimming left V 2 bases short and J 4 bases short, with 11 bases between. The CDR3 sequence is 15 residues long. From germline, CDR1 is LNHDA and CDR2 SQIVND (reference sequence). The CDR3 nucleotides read TGTGCCAGTAGTATACGGGGGAAGGGCACCGGGGAGCTGTTTTTT. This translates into CASSIRGKGTGELFF.

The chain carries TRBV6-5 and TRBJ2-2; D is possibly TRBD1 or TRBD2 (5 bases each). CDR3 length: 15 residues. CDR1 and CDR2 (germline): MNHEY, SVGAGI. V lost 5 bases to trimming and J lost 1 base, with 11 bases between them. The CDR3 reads CASSPPGQNTGELFF. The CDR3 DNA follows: TGTGCCAGCAGTCCCCCGGGGCAGAACACCGGGGAGCTGTTTTTT.